This T cell receptor (beta chain) was sequenced for a study of blood T cell repertoires in COVID-19. The wider study: Samples of COVID-19 (acute and convalescent) were obtained from the United States, Italy and Spain.

The method was immunoSEQ multiplex PCR; TCRdb's version includes in-frame clones alone and lacks a portion of them. The sample yields 200,000 to 250,000 clones, 75% to 95% seen once. V was pared by 3 bases and J by 2 bases, with 15 bases between. Germline-derived CDR1 and CDR2 are SGHRS and YFSETQ. The CDR3 has 15 amino acids. The chain has TRBV5-1 and TRBJ2-7, with a tentative D call TRBD2 (6 bases). The sequenced sample was PBMCs or T cells enriched from blood (not recorded which). The origin of this receptor is a woman in her late teens or twenties who had recovered from COVID-19. The CDR3 loop is CASSSDVSGPYEQYF. DNA for the CDR3: TGCGCCAGCAGCTCGGATGTTAGCGGCCCCTACGAGCAGTACTTC.